The 16 T cell receptor beta chains listed next were all sequenced from one sample in a study of shared clonotypes between healthy human individuals. Some clones are missing from TCRdb's copy, which holds only in-frame ones; the method was immunoSEQ multiplex PCR. The sample lists about 1.1 million clones, 75% to 85% occurring once. Sequencing input: memory CD4+ T cells from PBMCs. Subset specified: CD45RA-negative fraction. The receptors were sampled from a man younger than 30 in good health. Some clones in this sample may be carry-over from other donors' samples.

The rearrangement links TRBV10-1 to TRBJ2-1, with D possibly TRBD1 on 7 matching bases. Germline V gene lookup returns CDR1 WNHNN and CDR2 SYGVQD (reference sequence). The CDR3 has 15 residues. V lost 4 bases, J lost 4 bases, and 14 bases lay in between. DNA for the CDR3: TGCGCCAGCAGTGCCCACAGGGGAGGATACAATGAGCAGTTCTTC. Translation gives CASSAHRGGYNEQFF.

About this clone itself: This may be a read error: a much more frequent sequence differs by one nucleotide. The chain carries TRBV5-5 and TRBJ2-5; D ambiguous. Germline CDR1 is SGHKS and CDR2 is YYEKEE (reference sequence). This CDR3 comprises 12 residues. V was trimmed by 1 base and J by 4 bases, leaving 5 bases between them. The CDR3 loop is CASSLTRETQYF. CDR3 nucleotide sequence: TGTGCCAGCAGCTTGACCCGAGAGACCCAGTACTTC.

The V call is TRBV28, the J call TRBJ2-7; D perhaps matches TRBD2 (5 bases). The germline CDR1 and CDR2 sequences are MDHEN and SYDVKM. CDR3 length: 17 amino acids. The V end lost 4 bases, the J end lost 4 bases, and 23 bases lay between the germline ends. CDR3 in amino acids: CASSSPDWSGLKYEQYF. CDR3 sequence (DNA): TGTGCCAGCAGTTCTCCCGACTGGAGCGGACTGAAGTACGAGCAGTACTTC.

This sequence joins TRBV10-3 and TRBJ2-2; the D is unclear. V was cut by 6 bases and J by 0 bases, with 14 bases left in between. Germline V gives CDR1 ENHRY, CDR2 SYGVKD. The CDR3 is 16 amino acids. This CDR3 reads CAISPSGPANTGELFF. CDR3 nucleotides: TGTGCCATCAGCCCCTCGGGCCCAGCGAACACCGGGGAGCTGTTTTTT.

This CDR3 reads CASSADRVNYGYTF. CDR3 in DNA: TGTGCCAGCAGTGCTGACAGGGTAAACTATGGCTACACCTTC. The chain combines TRBV28 with TRBJ1-2, with 7 bases lining up with TRBD1. Germline V gene sequence: CDR1 MDHEN, CDR2 SYDVKM. The CDR3 is 14 residues long. V gave up 5 bases and J gave up 2 bases; unmatched junction bases: 5.

There are many counts of this clone. The sample carries other DNA sequences with the same CDR3. V and J are TRBV30 and TRBJ2-1; D is unresolved. Germline CDR1 reads GTSNPN; CDR2 reads SVGIG (reference sequence). This CDR3 is 13 amino acids long. Between the trimmed V and J ends, which lost 3 bases and 4 bases, there was a span of 10 bases. CDR3 nucleotide sequence: TGTGCCTGGAGAGTAGACCGTTACAATGAGCAGTTCTTC. This sequence encodes CAWRVDRYNEQFF. Supplemented by reference TRBV30 and TRBJ2-1, the full variable domain reads SQTIHQWPATLVQPVGSPLSLECTVEGTSNPNLYWYRQAAGRGLQLLFYSVGIGQISSEVPQNLSASRPQDRQFILSSKKLLLSDSGFYLCAWRVDRYNEQFFGPGTRLTVL.

The chain couples TRBV30 to TRBJ2-7; 8 bases align to TRBD1. Germline-derived CDR1 and CDR2 are GTSNPN and SVGIG (reference sequence). V lost 3 bases to trimming and J lost 6 bases; unmatched junction nucleotides: 7. CDR3 length: 13 residues. CDR3 nucleotide sequence: TGTGCCTGGAGCCTGGACAGGGACGGCGAGCAGTACTTC. Amino acids: CAWSLDRDGEQYF.

The chain links TRBV5-1 to TRBJ1-1; no clear D gene. The V and J ends lost 0 bases and 5 bases respectively, with 11 bases between them. This CDR3 has 14 residues. Germline loops: CDR1 SGHRS, CDR2 YFSETQ. The CDR3 DNA follows: TGCGCCAGCAGCTTGGGCTCGGGGTGGACTGAAGCTTTCTTT. Translation: CASSLGSGWTEAFF.

This clone was detected a few times. Other nucleotide sequences from this sample produce the same CDR3. V gene TRBV5-4 combines with J gene TRBJ2-3, with 14 bases matching TRBD2. J was trimmed by 4 bases and V by 4 bases; bases with no gene match: 5. The CDR3 runs 16 residues. Germline V CDR1 and CDR2: SGHNT, YYREEE (reference sequence). DNA for the CDR3: TGTGCCAGCAGCCCCGGACTAGCGGGAGGTGCAGATACGCAGTATTTT. Residues: CASSPGLAGGADTQYF.

The V gene is TRBV11-2, the J gene TRBJ1-5; D is ambiguous. With 5 bases removed from V and 0 bases from J, the gap between germline ends came to 11 bases. The CDR3 totals 15 residues. Germline CDR1 is SGHAT and CDR2 is FQNNGV. The CDR3 nucleotides are TGTGCCAGCAGCCTCGATGGAGTTAGCAATCAGCCCCAGCATTTT. Encoded protein: CASSLDGVSNQPQHF.

V gene TRBV7-7 combines with J gene TRBJ2-1; 9 bases line up with TRBD2. This CDR3 is built from 18 residues. CDR1 SSHAT and CDR2 FNYEAQ come from the germline V gene (reference sequence). V gave up 5 bases and J gave up 9 bases; unmatched junction bases: 20. In nucleotides, the CDR3 is TGTGCCAGCAGCCAAGGCGGTCGTCTAGCGGGAATCCCTCCTGAGCAGTTCTTC. Its translation: CASSQGGRLAGIPPEQFF.

The chain combines TRBV13 with TRBJ2-5; D call uncertain. The V and J ends lost 1 base and 5 bases respectively, with 8 bases between them. This CDR3 is built from 13 residues. Germline CDR1 is PRHDT and CDR2 is FYEKMQ (reference sequence). CDR3 sequence reads: CASSLAPKETQYF. The CDR3 coding sequence is TGTGCCAGCAGCTTAGCCCCCAAGGAGACCCAGTACTTC.

V and J are TRBV29-1 and TRBJ2-3; either TRBD1 or TRBD2 may fit D (6 bases each). The CDR3 covers 17 residues. Germline values: CDR1 SQVTM, CDR2 ANQGSEA. V lost 2 bases, J lost 3 bases, and 21 bases lay in between. The CDR3 is CSVENFRWSGATDTQYF. The CDR3 DNA is TGCAGCGTTGAAAACTTCCGTTGGTCGGGGGCTACAGATACGCAGTATTTT.

The chain has TRBV29-1 and TRBJ2-6; D ambiguous. This CDR3 spans 13 amino acids. Germline CDR1 is SQVTM and CDR2 is ANQGSEA. Trimming pared 4 bases from V and 4 bases from J, leaving 8 bases between. CDR3 sequence reads: CSVGPGGANVLTF. In DNA form, the CDR3 reads TGCAGCGTTGGTCCGGGCGGGGCCAACGTCCTGACTTTC.

The chain combines TRBV27 with TRBJ2-7, with TRBD2 identical over 10 bases. The CDR3 is made up of 15 amino acids. V lost 7 bases, J lost 5 bases, and 11 bases stayed unmatched. The germline V gene has CDR1 MNHEY and CDR2 SMNVEV (reference sequence). The CDR3, as DNA: TGTGCCAGCAACCCTACCAGCGGGAGGGCCCACGAGCAGTACTTC. Its protein product is CASNPTSGRAHEQYF.

The table lists this clone with many counts. This CDR3 is also generated by other DNA sequences in the sample. The chain couples TRBV4-3 to TRBJ2-5, with 9 bases matching TRBD1. This CDR3 comprises 15 residues. CDR1 is LGHNA and CDR2 is YSLEER in the germline V gene. J was trimmed by 5 bases and V by 3 bases; bases with no gene match: 7. In nucleotides, the CDR3 is TGCGCCAGCAGCCAGACCGGGACAGGGAGGGAGACCCAGTACTTC. Amino acids: CASSQTGTGRETQYF.